The rows below give T cell receptor beta chains drawn from one sample of a study of blood T cells in healthy people across ages. TCRdb re-analysed the 5' RACE reads in MiXCR, keeping a single row per CDR3 protein. This table holds about 780,000 distinct CDR3 sequences, more than 25% found once. The same specimen was also included in a second study, on T cells of mothers and their children.

Material for sequencing was blood. Every receptor here comes from a boy younger than 18 in good health. Each CDR3 is given with its conserved first and last residue. The D gene is left open where the match is weak. Some rows have no size entry. The others give once, few or many, or a class for an expanded clone.

J,D,size,V,CDR3
TRBJ1-5,-,-,TRBV12-5,CASGLEGGQPQHF
TRBJ1-4,-,few,TRBV20-1,CSASKGTPGRKLFF
-,TRBD1,few,TRBV7-9,CASSSDRGSSYEQYF
TRBJ1-2,TRBD1,once,TRBV7-2,CASSSWDRDYGYTF
-,TRBD1,few,TRBV6-6,CACSYGGQGREQFF
TRBJ1-1,-,-,TRBV28,CASSLTGIGTEAFF
TRBJ2-5,-,few,TRBV28,CASSLRDQVWQTQYF
TRBJ2-7,-,-,TRBV12-3/TRBV12-4,CASSSPPLGPGGAYEQYF
TRBJ1-4,-,-,TRBV6-5,CASSYPSATNEKLFF
-,TRBD2,-,TRBV19,CASSPPAGGPRNEQFF
TRBJ2-7,-,few,TRBV6-6,CASSYSPLILYEQYF
TRBJ1-2,-,few,TRBV18,CASSQETTGGYTF
TRBJ2-1,TRBD2,-,TRBV19,CASSKAGGLLDEQFF
TRBJ2-3,-,-,TRBV20-1,CSAPPVTDAQYF
TRBJ1-1,-,few,TRBV5-1,CASSSQMNTEAFF
TRBJ2-7,-,once,TRBV20-1,CSARDTGHPSYEQYF
-,TRBD1,few,TRBV27,CASSLTGGLAYEQYF
TRBJ1-4,-,few,TRBV6-5,CASRAGGRPGKLFF
TRBJ2-5,-,few,TRBV20-1,CSAARTPGIQETQYF
TRBJ1-2,-,-,TRBV5-1,CASSLFIGDYGYTF
TRBJ1-2,-,few,TRBV30,CASWDRGGYTF
TRBJ1-1,-,few,TRBV9,CASSRGRQNTEAFF
TRBJ1-5,-,-,TRBV20-1,CSAASRGGNQPQHF
TRBJ1-6,-,-,TRBV20-1,CSATRGSYNSPLHF
TRBJ2-3,-,-,TRBV5-5,CASSYKTHTQYF
TRBJ2-7,TRBD2,few,TRBV5-1,CASSFTGGTYEQYF
TRBJ1-2,-,few,TRBV3-1,CASSQGWGGAEDGYTF
TRBJ2-6,-,-,TRBV5-1,CASRSEQAPSGANVLTF
TRBJ1-2,-,few,TRBV29-1,CSVGQNYGYTF